Described below is a single T cell receptor beta chain sequence and its context. What it binds is unknown. This record comes from a study of T-cell memory formation after mild COVID-19. Across the study: Largely, TCR clusters stayed within a single donor.

Study observations and caveats: Contracting clones from day 15 to 85 showed balanced CD4/CD8; later expanders favored CD4+. The pre-infection memory compartment contained some responding clones, suggesting cross-reactive memory joined.

After 5'RACE with constant-segment primers, TCR alpha and TCR beta cDNA libraries carrying sample barcodes and UMIs were obtained. TCRdb itself ran the 5' RACE reads through MiXCR, one entry per CDR3 protein. The table shows about 340,000 distinct CDR3 sequences, with roughly 15% occurring only once. This TCR came from a young man who had mild COVID-19 (a few samples of this study predate the infection). Cell type and time point are not known. Material for sequencing was PBMCs or a T cell subset sorted from them (not recorded which).

The CDR3 region has the DNA TGCAGTGCCCTGGACAGCCCTAACACTGAAGCTTTCTTT. This sequence encodes CSALDSPNTEAFF. This chain links TRBV20-1 with TRBJ1-1; D is perhaps TRBD1 (6 bases). The CDR3 runs 13 residues. Trimming removed 6 bases from V and 2 bases from J, with 13 bases in between. CDR1 DFQATT and CDR2 SNEGSKA come from the germline V gene (reference sequence).